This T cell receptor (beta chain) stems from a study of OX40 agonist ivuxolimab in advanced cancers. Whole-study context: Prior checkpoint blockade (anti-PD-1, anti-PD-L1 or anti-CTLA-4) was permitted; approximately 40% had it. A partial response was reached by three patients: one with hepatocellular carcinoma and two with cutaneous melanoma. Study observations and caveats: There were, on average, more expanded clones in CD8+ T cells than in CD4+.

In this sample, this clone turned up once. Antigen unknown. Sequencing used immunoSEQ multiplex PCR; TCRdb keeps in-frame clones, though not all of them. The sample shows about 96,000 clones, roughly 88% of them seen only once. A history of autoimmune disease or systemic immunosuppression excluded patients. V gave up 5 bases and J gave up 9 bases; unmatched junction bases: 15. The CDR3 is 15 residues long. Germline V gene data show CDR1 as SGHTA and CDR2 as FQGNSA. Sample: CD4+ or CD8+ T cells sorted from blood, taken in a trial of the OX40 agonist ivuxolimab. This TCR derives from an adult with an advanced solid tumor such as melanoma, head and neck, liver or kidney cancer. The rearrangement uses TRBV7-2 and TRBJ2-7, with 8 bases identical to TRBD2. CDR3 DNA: TGTGCCAGCAGCCCCAGGAGCGGGGGCTCCTTGCGGCAGTACTTC. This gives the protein CASSPRSGGSLRQYF.